The rows below give T cell receptor beta chains drawn from one sample of a study of T cell responses to AZD1222 COVID-19 vaccine. The table came from immunoSEQ multiplex PCR; TCRdb's copy has only in-frame clones and leaves some out. The sample yields 160,000 or so clones, 85% to 95% seen once. Source: peripheral blood, taken 28 days after the second AZD1222 dose. These receptors all stem from an adult who received the AZD1222 COVID-19 vaccine. CDR3s include the opening cysteine and the closing phenylalanine or tryptophan. The D gene is left open where the match is weak. Not all rows give a size; the values are once, few, many and, for expanded clones, a class.

NA,once,TRBV27,TRBJ2-1,TGTGCCAGCAGTTTAGTGGACAGCTTGACCTACAATGAGCAGTTCTTC,CASSLVDSLTYNEQFF
NA,NA,TRBV5-4,TRBJ2-5,TGTGCCAGCAGCTTATCTAGCGTTGTGGAGACCCAGTACTTC,CASSLSSVVETQYF
NA,few,TRBV7-2,TRBJ2-7,TGTGCCAGCAGCTTGATGGGGTCCTACAACGAGCAGTACTTC,CASSLMGSYNEQYF
TRBD2,NA,TRBV29-1,TRBJ2-3,TGCAGCGTTGAAGACCCTCGACTAGCGGGAGAGTATACAGATACGCAGTATTTT,CSVEDPRLAGEYTDTQYF
NA,NA,TRBV19,TRBJ2-3,TGTGCCAGTAGTATAATGAGTGGAGATACGCAGTATTTT,CASSIMSGDTQYF
NA,NA,TRBV29-1,TRBJ2-5,TGCAGCGTTTTACAGGGTCAAGAGACCCAGTACTTC,CSVLQGQETQYF
NA,NA,TRBV30,TRBJ1-2,TGTGCCTGGAGTGTACGGGCAGGGCAAGGCTACACCTTC,CAWSVRAGQGYTF
TRBD2,NA,TRBV27,TRBJ2-7,TGTGCCAGCAGTACGGGGACTAGCGGCCCCTACGAGCAGTACTTC,CASSTGTSGPYEQYF
NA,NA,TRBV7-9,TRBJ1-5,TGTGCCAGCAGCTTAGGGGGTAGGGGGTATAGCAATCAGCCCCAGCATTTT,CASSLGGRGYSNQPQHF
NA,NA,TRBV27,TRBJ1-4,TGTGCCAGCAGTTTAAGAGAAGGAGAAAAACTGTTTTTT,CASSLREGEKLFF
TRBD1,NA,TRBV6-5,TRBJ1-1,TGTGCCAGCAGCCGCCGGACAGGGGTGACTGAAGCTTTCTTT,CASSRRTGVTEAFF
TRBD2,NA,TRBV7-8,TRBJ2-3,TGTGCCAGCAGCCTCCTTACTAGCGGGTCCACAGATACGCAGTATTTT,CASSLLTSGSTDTQYF
NA,NA,TRBV6-4,TRBJ1-1,TGTGCCAGCAGTGCGGGGTGGTCCGACACTGAAGCTTTCTTT,CASSAGWSDTEAFF
TRBD2,NA,TRBV5-8,TRBJ2-7,TGTGCCAGCAGCCATCCTTCCGGGGGGAGGCTCTCCTACGAGCAGTACTTC,CASSHPSGGRLSYEQYF
NA,NA,TRBV30,TRBJ2-3,TGTGCCTGGAGTGCAAGGACTGGTATCACAGATACGCAGTATTTT,CAWSARTGITDTQYF
TRBD1,once,TRBV6-5,TRBJ2-1,TGTGCCAGCAGCGCGGACAGGGTCAATGAGCAGTTCTTC,CASSADRVNEQFF
TRBD2,NA,TRBV19,TRBJ2-1,TGTGCCAGTAGTATAGGGCTAGCGGGCGAGCAGTTCTTC,CASSIGLAGEQFF
NA,NA,TRBV10-3,TRBJ1-1,TGTGCCATCATGGCTCAGGTCTACACTGAAGCTTTCTTT,CAIMAQVYTEAFF
NA,NA,TRBV7-2,TRBJ2-7,TGTGCCAGCAGCTTAGCGTCGGCGCTCTACGAGCAGTACTTC,CASSLASALYEQYF
NA,NA,TRBV6-5,TRBJ1-1,TGTGCCAGCAGGAAAAATTATAACACTGAAGCTTTCTTT,CASRKNYNTEAFF
NA,NA,TRBV9,TRBJ1-6,TGTGCCAGCAGCGTGACAGGCAATAATTCACCCCTCCACTTT,CASSVTGNNSPLHF
NA,NA,TRBV15,TRBJ1-3,TGTGCCACCAGCAGGGGACACCACTCTGGAAACACCATATATTTT,CATSRGHHSGNTIYF
NA,NA,TRBV4-2,TRBJ2-2,TGTGCCAGCAGCCAAGGACAGTCGAACACCGGGGAGCTGTTTTTT,CASSQGQSNTGELFF
NA,once,TRBV30,TRBJ1-1,TGTGCCTGGAGTGCGGCCGTGGGAACTGAAGCTTTCTTT,CAWSAAVGTEAFF
NA,NA,TRBV7-9,TRBJ2-5,TGTGCCAGCAGCTTAACAGGTGCCCAGTACTTC,CASSLTGAQYF
NA,once,TRBV27,TRBJ2-5,TGTGCCAGCAGTCCCGGGACACTCTCTAGCGCGCTCCTTCCAGGAGAGACCCAGTACTTC,CASSPGTLSSALLPGETQYF
TRBD1,few,TRBV24-1,TRBJ2-5,TGTGCCACCAGTGATTCGCGGACAGGGCGAGAGACCCAGTACTTC,CATSDSRTGRETQYF
NA,NA,TRBV6-6,TRBJ2-5,TGTGCCAGCAGTTACGGGAGGGGACAGGAGACCCAGTACTTC,CASSYGRGQETQYF
NA,NA,TRBV11-2,TRBJ1-2,TGTGCCAGCAGCCCCATCGAGGGGAAGTTTGGCTACACCTTC,CASSPIEGKFGYTF